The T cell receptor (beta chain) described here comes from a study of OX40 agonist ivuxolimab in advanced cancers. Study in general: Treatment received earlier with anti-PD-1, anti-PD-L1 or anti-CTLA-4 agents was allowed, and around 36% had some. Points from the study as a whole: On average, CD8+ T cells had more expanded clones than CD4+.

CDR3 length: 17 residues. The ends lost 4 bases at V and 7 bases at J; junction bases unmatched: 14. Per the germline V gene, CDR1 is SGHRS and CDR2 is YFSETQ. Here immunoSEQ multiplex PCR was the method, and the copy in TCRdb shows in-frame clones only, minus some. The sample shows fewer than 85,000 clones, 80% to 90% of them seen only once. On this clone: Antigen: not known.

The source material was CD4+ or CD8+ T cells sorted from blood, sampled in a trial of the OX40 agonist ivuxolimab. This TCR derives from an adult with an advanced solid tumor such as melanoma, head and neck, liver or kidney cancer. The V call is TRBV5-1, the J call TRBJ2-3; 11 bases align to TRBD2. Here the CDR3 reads CASSPSTSGVRAHTQYF. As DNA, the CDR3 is TGCGCCAGCAGCCCCTCGACTAGCGGGGTTAGGGCGCATACGCAGTATTTT.